Listed below are T cell receptor beta chains from one sample, sequenced in a study of T cell changes during pregnancy in multiple sclerosis. The data were produced by immunoSEQ multiplex PCR, yet TCRdb's version contains in-frame clones alone and is incomplete. The table shows 56,000 or so clones, with approximately 92% occurring only once. The sequenced sample was CD4+ T cells from peripheral blood mononuclear cells, obtained in the third trimester of pregnancy. The receptors come from a female donor with multiple sclerosis, enrolled in a pregnancy study. Both conserved end residues are part of each CDR3. Each record gives: CDR3 protein, CDR3 DNA, V gene, clone size, D gene, J gene. The D gene is left open where the match is weak. Clone size, where shown, is once, few, many, or a class for clones that have expanded.

CASSRGTSGYNEQFF TGCGCCAGCAGCAGAGGGACTAGCGGCTACAATGAGCAGTTCTTC TRBV5-1 NA TRBD2 TRBJ2-1
CASSITRGGDEQFF TGTGCCAGTAGTATAACCCGGGGGGGCGATGAGCAGTTCTTC TRBV19 NA TRBD2 TRBJ2-1
CASMRGLAGEQYF TGTGCCAGTATGAGGGGGCTAGCCGGCGAGCAGTACTTC TRBV2 NA TRBD1 TRBJ2-7
CASSLVASGNYNEQFF TGTGCCAGCAGCTTAGTGGCTAGCGGGAACTACAATGAGCAGTTCTTC TRBV7-2 NA TRBD2 TRBJ2-1
CASSLVAGGNEQFF TGTGCTAGCAGCTTAGTAGCGGGAGGGAATGAGCAGTTCTTC TRBV7-7 NA TRBD2 TRBJ2-1
CASSRSGTSYNEQFF TGTGCCAGCAGCCGGAGCGGGACCTCCTACAATGAGCAGTTCTTC TRBV9 NA TRBD2 TRBJ2-1
CASSHTTGVRTEAFF TGCGCCAGCAGCCACACGACAGGGGTAAGGACTGAAGCTTTCTTT TRBV5-1 NA TRBD1 TRBJ1-1
CASSIDTQYF TGTGCCAGCTCCATAGATACGCAGTATTTT TRBV18 NA NA TRBJ2-3
CASSLWDSGAFF TGTGCCAGCAGCTTATGGGATAGCGGAGCTTTCTTT TRBV7-2 NA NA TRBJ1-1
CASSTLSTGADNEQFF TGTGCCAGCAGTACTCTTTCGACAGGGGCGGACAATGAGCAGTTCTTC TRBV2 NA TRBD1 TRBJ2-1
CASRDRGGEKLFF TGTGCCAGCAGAGACAGGGGAGGTGAAAAACTGTTTTTT TRBV5-4 NA TRBD1 TRBJ1-4
CASIFSRGTDTQYF TGTGCCAGCATTTTTTCCCGGGGCACAGATACGCAGTATTTT TRBV2 NA NA TRBJ2-3
CASSQGGRVYGYTF TGCGCCAGCAGCCAAGGAGGGCGGGTCTATGGCTACACCTTC TRBV4-1 NA NA TRBJ1-2
CASSLGAGSQSTDTQYF TGTGCCAGCAGCTTAGGGGCGGGCAGTCAGAGCACAGATACGCAGTATTTT TRBV7-9 few NA TRBJ2-3
CASSQAVVLAKNIQYF TGTGCCAGCTCACAAGCTGTCGTGCTAGCCAAAAACATTCAGTACTTC TRBV18 NA NA TRBJ2-4
CASSLAGGSNQPQHF TGTGCCAGCAGCTTAGCGGGGGGAAGCAATCAGCCCCAGCATTTT TRBV7-9 NA NA TRBJ1-5
CASSGLAGGVYYEQYF TGTGCCAGCAGCGGACTAGCGGGAGGGGTCTACTACGAGCAGTACTTC TRBV5-6 NA TRBD2 TRBJ2-7
CAWSDGTSGKNEQFF TGTGCCTGGAGTGACGGGACTAGCGGGAAGAATGAGCAGTTCTTC TRBV30 NA TRBD2 TRBJ2-1
CASSQASYEQYF TGTGCCAGCAGCCAGGCCTCCTACGAGCAGTACTTC TRBV6-6 once NA TRBJ2-7
CASSVAGTDTQYF TGTGCCAGCAGCGTAGCTGGCACAGATACGCAGTATTTT TRBV9 NA NA TRBJ2-3
CASSPEGGGLGRRTDTQYF TGTGCCAGCAGCCCCGAGGGGGGGGGTCTTGGTAGGCGCACAGATACGCAGTATTTT TRBV7-2 NA NA TRBJ2-3
CASSLRTSGRASGANVLTF TGCGCCAGCAGCTTGCGGACTAGCGGGAGGGCCTCTGGGGCCAACGTCCTGACTTTC TRBV5-1 NA TRBD2 TRBJ2-6
CASSGGLVAGVETQYF TGTGCCAGCAGTGGTGGACTAGTCGCCGGTGTTGAGACCCAGTACTTC TRBV27 NA TRBD2 TRBJ2-5
CSARLVYEQYF TGCAGTGCAAGACTCGTCTACGAGCAGTACTTC TRBV20-1 NA NA TRBJ2-7
CASSTRRTGGHYTIYF TGTGCCAGCAGTACACGTAGGACAGGGGGCCATTACACCATATATTTT TRBV2 once TRBD1 TRBJ1-3
CASSFRGTSGNTIYF TGTGCCAGCAGCTTTCGGGGGACCTCTGGAAACACCATATATTTT TRBV5-6 NA NA TRBJ1-3
CASRTGTEKETQYF TGTGCCAGCCGGACCGGGACAGAGAAAGAGACCCAGTACTTC TRBV6-5 NA TRBD1 TRBJ2-5
CASSSFGRTGELFF TGTGCCAGCAGCTCCTTCGGGAGGACCGGGGAGCTGTTTTTT TRBV7-9 NA TRBD2 TRBJ2-2
CASRAGGSGELFF TGTGCCAGCAGGGCAGGAGGGTCCGGGGAGCTGTTTTTT TRBV27 NA NA TRBJ2-2
CASSYSGQTYEQYF TGTGCCAGCAGTTACTCGGGACAGACCTACGAGCAGTACTTC TRBV6-5 few TRBD1 TRBJ2-7
CAISSGQGNYGYTF TGTGCCATCAGCTCCGGACAGGGCAACTATGGCTACACCTTC TRBV10-3 NA TRBD1 TRBJ1-2
CASSLGPSGRAYEQYF TGTGCCAGCAGCTTAGGTCCTAGCGGGAGGGCTTACGAGCAGTACTTC TRBV7-2 NA TRBD2 TRBJ2-7
CASSYSQVFSGNTIYF TGTGCCAGCAGTTACTCGCAGGTCTTCTCTGGAAACACCATATATTTT TRBV6-5 once NA TRBJ1-3
CASSLIRSGSLNEQFF TGTGCCAGCAGCTTAATAAGGAGCGGGAGTCTCAATGAGCAGTTCTTC TRBV7-9 few TRBD2 TRBJ2-1
CSGGTGLEQYF TGCAGCGGAGGGACAGGCCTCGAGCAGTACTTC TRBV29-1 NA TRBD1 TRBJ2-7
CASSGISGQGVYGYTF TGTGCCAGCAGCGGGATATCGGGACAGGGAGTTTATGGCTACACCTTC TRBV27 NA TRBD1 TRBJ1-2
CASSATGRDTQYF TGTGCCAGCAGTGCGACAGGGCGGGATACGCAGTATTTT TRBV2 NA TRBD1 TRBJ2-3
CASSSQNEQFF TGTGCCAGCAGTTCCCAGAATGAGCAGTTCTTC TRBV6-1 NA NA TRBJ2-1
CATTRGLADNEQFF TGTGCCACGACCCGGGGACTAGCAGACAATGAGCAGTTCTTC TRBV28 NA TRBD2 TRBJ2-1
CASSQDQKTSGTYEQYF TGTGCCAGCAGCCAAGATCAAAAGACTAGCGGGACCTACGAGCAGTACTTC TRBV4-2 NA TRBD2 TRBJ2-7
CASSYRAIGDQPQHF TGTGCCAGCAGTTACAGGGCAATAGGGGATCAGCCCCAGCATTTT TRBV6-6 NA NA TRBJ1-5
CASSPSGSSYNEQFF TGTGCCAGTAGTCCAAGCGGGAGCTCGTACAATGAGCAGTTCTTC TRBV19 NA TRBD2 TRBJ2-1
CASSIGRHGTNQPQHF TGTGCCAGTAGTATAGGCAGGCATGGAACCAATCAGCCCCAGCATTTT TRBV19 NA NA TRBJ1-5
CASSLEGDRVYEQYF TGTGCCAGCAGCTTAGAAGGGGATCGCGTATACGAGCAGTACTTC TRBV11-2 NA NA TRBJ2-7
CASSSGTSGPYEQYF TGTGCCAGCAGCTCGGGGACTAGCGGTCCCTACGAGCAGTACTTC TRBV5-4 NA TRBD2 TRBJ2-7
CASSVGVTGEQYF TGTGCCAGCAGCGTAGGGGTAACGGGCGAGCAGTACTTC TRBV9 NA NA TRBJ2-7
CASSLMAGGLYNEQFF TGTGCCAGCAGTTTAATGGCGGGAGGGCTCTACAATGAGCAGTTCTTC TRBV28 NA TRBD2 TRBJ2-1
CASSSGLAETQYF TGTGCCAGTAGTTCGGGACTAGCGGAGACCCAGTACTTC TRBV19 NA TRBD2 TRBJ2-5
CASSQDYSGRAGWIETQYF TGCGCCAGCAGCCAAGATTATAGCGGGAGGGCGGGGTGGATAGAGACCCAGTACTTC TRBV4-3 NA TRBD2 TRBJ2-5
CASSLGGRETGELFF TGTGCCAGCAGCTTGGGGGGGCGCGAGACCGGGGAGCTGTTTTTT TRBV5-8 NA NA TRBJ2-2
CSVLDRVGYEQYF TGCAGCGTCTTAGACAGGGTGGGCTACGAGCAGTACTTC TRBV29-1 NA TRBD1 TRBJ2-7